Described below is a single T cell receptor beta chain sequence and its context. The antigen remains undetermined. The record originates from a study of vaccination effects on CD4 cells after COVID-19. Study results and caveats: The study, lacking early post-infection timepoints, had few convalescent patients.

ViraFEST used viral peptide pools to expand antigen-specific CD4+ T cells before sequencing. Culturing for roughly 10 days preceded CD4+ T cell isolation. Two-dose vaccination with either BNT162b2 or mRNA-1273 was given to the participants. Germline CDR1 reads SGDLS; CDR2 reads YYNGEE. Trimming at V came to 1 base and at J to 2 bases, leaving 11 bases not matched to a gene. This CDR3 has 17 amino acids. TCRdb's table, derived via immunoSEQ multiplex PCR, lists solely in-frame clones and lacks some. The sample includes about 22,000 clones, around 70% seen only once; the top ten take roughly 10%. The TCR comes from a human donor who received a COVID-19 vaccine. This chain joins TRBV9 and TRBJ2-7; 8 nucleotides align to TRBD2. The sample here was CD4+ T cells from PBMCs cultured with HCoV-NL63 spike peptides, taken after COVID-19 vaccination. CDR3 DNA: TGTGCCAGCAGCGTATTATCCGGGGGGGACATTGCCTACGAGCAGTACTTC. This translates into CASSVLSGGDIAYEQYF.